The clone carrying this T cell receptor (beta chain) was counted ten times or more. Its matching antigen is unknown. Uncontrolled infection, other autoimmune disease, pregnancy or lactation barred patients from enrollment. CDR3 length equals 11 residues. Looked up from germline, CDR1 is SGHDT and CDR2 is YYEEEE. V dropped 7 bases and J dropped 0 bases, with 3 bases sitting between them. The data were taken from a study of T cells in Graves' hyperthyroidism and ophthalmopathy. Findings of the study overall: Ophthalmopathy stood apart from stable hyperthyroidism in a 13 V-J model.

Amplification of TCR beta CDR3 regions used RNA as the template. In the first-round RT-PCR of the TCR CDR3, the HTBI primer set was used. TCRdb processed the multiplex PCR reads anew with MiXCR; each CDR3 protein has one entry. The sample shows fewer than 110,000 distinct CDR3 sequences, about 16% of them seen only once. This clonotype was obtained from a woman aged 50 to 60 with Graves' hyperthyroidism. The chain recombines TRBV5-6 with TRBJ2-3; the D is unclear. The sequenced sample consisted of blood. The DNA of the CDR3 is TGTGCCAGCGGAAGCACAGATACGCAGTATTTT. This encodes CASGSTDTQYF. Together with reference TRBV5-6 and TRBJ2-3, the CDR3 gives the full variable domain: DAGVTQSPTHLIKTRGQQVTLRCSPKSGHDTVSWYQQALGQGPQFIFQYYEEEERQRGNFPDRFSGHQFPNYSSELNVNALLLGDSALYLCASGSTDTQYFGPGTRLTVL.